Shown below are 6 T cell receptor beta chains from a single sample sequenced in a study of control samples from healthy donors and cancer patients. TCRdb's copy holds only in-frame clones and misses some; the assay was immunoSEQ multiplex PCR. Of roughly 88,000 clones in the sample, roughly nine tenths were seen once. Sequences were obtained from blood. Receptors originate from a man aged 50-59 years in good health.

The chain uses TRBV19 and TRBJ2-3; D possibly corresponds to TRBD1 (5 bases). CDR1 is LNHDA, CDR2 SQIVND, per germline (reference sequence). This CDR3 contains 15 residues. V was pared by 1 base and J by 6 bases, with 14 bases between. CDR3 loop: CASSIGGGRGDTQYF. CDR3 nucleotide sequence: TGTGCCAGTAGTATAGGGGGTGGAAGGGGCGATACGCAGTATTTT.

CDR3: CASGETGGYGYTF. DNA of the CDR3: TGTGCCAGTGGGGAAACAGGGGGCTATGGCTACACCTTC. The chain uses TRBV19 and TRBJ1-2; 8 positions agree with TRBD1. With V trimmed by 8 bases and J by 4 bases, 6 bases remained unmatched. The germline gives CDR1 LNHDA, CDR2 SQIVND (reference sequence). The CDR3 contains 13 residues.

This clone was seen just once. The V call is TRBV27, the J call TRBJ1-1; D is undetermined. The CDR3 totals 13 residues. V gave up 3 bases and J gave up 0 bases, with 5 bases separating them. Germline V gene sequence: CDR1 MNHEY, CDR2 SMNVEV (reference sequence). In nucleotides, the CDR3 is TGTGCCAGCAGTTTCAGCCTGAACACTGAAGCTTTCTTT. Translation gives CASSFSLNTEAFF.

This chain uses TRBV4-3 with TRBJ1-3; D possibly corresponds to TRBD1 (5 bases). V gave up 0 bases and J gave up 4 bases, with 10 bases separating them. CDR1 is LGHNA, CDR2 YSLEER, per germline. This CDR3 comprises 15 residues. CDR3 residues: CASSQDLGEGNTIYF. For the CDR3, the DNA is TGCGCCAGCAGCCAAGATCTGGGGGAAGGAAACACCATATATTTT.

This chain links TRBV6-2 or TRBV6-3 with TRBJ2-7; D possibly corresponds to TRBD1 (6 bases). Germline CDR1 and CDR2: MNHEY and SVGEGT. The ends were cut back, 5 bases at V and 2 bases at J, with 13 bases in the middle. The CDR3 is 14 residues long. In DNA form, the CDR3 reads TGTGCCAGCAGTCCGGCCGGGACAACCTACGAGCAGTACTTC. Translation gives CASSPAGTTYEQYF.

This chain connects TRBV6-1 to TRBJ1-1; D call uncertain. Germline V gene lookup returns CDR1 MNHNS and CDR2 SASEGT. V was shortened by 3 bases and J by 0 bases, with 11 bases between the two germline ends. CDR3 size: 15 residues. CDR3 coding DNA: TGTGCCAGCAGTGATGCGGGTCCTATGAACACTGAAGCTTTCTTT. Encoded protein: CASSDAGPMNTEAFF.